This T cell receptor beta chain was sequenced in a study of OX40 agonist ivuxolimab in advanced cancers. Notes on the study in general: Low levels of normalized T-cell clonal expansion also appeared in some nonresponders. Clones of CD4+ and CD8+ blood T cells grew by week 6 at doses of 0.1 to 3.0 mg/kg. In general, CD8+ T cells held more expanded clones than CD4+ did, on average.

Produced via immunoSEQ multiplex PCR; TCRdb's table is partial and in-frame only. The sample yields around 50,000 clones, 80% to 90% seen once. By share of the sample, this clone is medium-sized. Antigen specificity is unknown. The CDR3 is 15 amino acids. Trimming cost V 6 bases and J 0 bases, with 11 bases left between them. Germline V CDR1 and CDR2: MGHRA, YSYEKL. Source: CD4+ or CD8+ T cells sorted from blood, taken in a trial of the OX40 agonist ivuxolimab. The V call is TRBV4-1, the J call TRBJ1-4; a weak D match, TRBD1 (5 bases). The clonotype originates from an adult with an advanced solid tumor such as melanoma, head and neck, liver or kidney cancer. This CDR3 reads CASRGTVATNEKLFF. CDR3 in DNA: TGCGCCAGCAGGGGGACGGTTGCAACTAATGAAAAACTGTTTTTT.